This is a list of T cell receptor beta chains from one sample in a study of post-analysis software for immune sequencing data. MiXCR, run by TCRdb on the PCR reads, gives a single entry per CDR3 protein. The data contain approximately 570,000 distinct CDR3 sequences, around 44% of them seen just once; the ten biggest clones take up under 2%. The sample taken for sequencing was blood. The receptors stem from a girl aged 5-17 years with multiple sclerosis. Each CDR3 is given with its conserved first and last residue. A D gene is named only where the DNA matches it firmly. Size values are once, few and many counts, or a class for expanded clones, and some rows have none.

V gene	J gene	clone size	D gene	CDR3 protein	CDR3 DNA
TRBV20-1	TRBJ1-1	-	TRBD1	CSARDRYTEAFF	TGCAGTGCGCGGGACAGATACACTGAAGCTTTCTTT
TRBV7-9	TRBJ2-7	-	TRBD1	CASSLTAGGRGEQYF	TGTGCCAGCAGCTTAACAGCAGGGGGCCGGGGCGAGCAGTACTTC
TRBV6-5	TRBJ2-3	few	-	CASSYSPQGFTDTQYF	TGTGCCAGCAGTTACTCCCCGCAGGGATTCACAGATACGCAGTATTTT
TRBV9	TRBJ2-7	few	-	CASSVGPDIYEQYF	TGTGCCAGCAGCGTAGGGCCCGATATCTACGAGCAGTACTTC
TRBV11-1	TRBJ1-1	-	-	CASSFSAEAFF	TGTGCCAGCAGCTTCTCGGCTGAAGCTTTCTTT
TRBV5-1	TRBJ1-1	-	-	CASSWTVDSSTEAFF	TGCGCCAGCAGCTGGACGGTAGACAGTTCCACTGAAGCTTTCTTT
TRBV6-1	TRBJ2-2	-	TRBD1	CASSSRGQGSGELFF	TGTGCCAGCAGTTCAAGAGGACAGGGATCCGGGGAGCTGTTTTTT
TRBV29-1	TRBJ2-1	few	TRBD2	CSATGGTSGLNEQFF	TGCAGCGCCACCGGTGGGACTAGCGGGTTAAATGAGCAGTTCTTC
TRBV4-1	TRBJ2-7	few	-	CASSQGPLKNEQYF	TGCGCCAGCAGCCAAGGCCCCCTAAAGAACGAGCAGTACTTC
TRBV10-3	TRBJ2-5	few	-	CAIALDFQETQYF	TGTGCCATCGCCTTGGATTTCCAAGAGACCCAGTACTTC
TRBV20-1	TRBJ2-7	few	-	CSARDGGRDYEQYF	TGCAGTGCTAGAGATGGAGGCAGGGACTACGAGCAGTACTTC
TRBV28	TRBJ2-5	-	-	CASSFQSSQETQYF	TGTGCCAGCAGTTTCCAGTCAAGTCAAGAGACCCAGTACTTC
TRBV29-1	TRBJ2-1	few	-	CSVGWSGPSSYNEQFF	TGCAGCGTCGGGTGGAGCGGGCCTAGCTCCTACAATGAGCAGTTCTTC
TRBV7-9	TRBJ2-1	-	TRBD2	CASSLASGRGFYNEQFF	TGTGCCAGCAGCTTAGCTAGCGGGAGAGGGTTCTACAATGAGCAGTTCTTC
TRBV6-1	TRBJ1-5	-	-	CASSAWTKRDQPQHF	TGTGCCAGCAGTGCATGGACAAAAAGGGATCAGCCCCAGCATTTT
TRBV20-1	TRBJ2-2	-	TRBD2	CSAKPGLAGRTGELFF	TGCAGTGCAAAACCGGGACTAGCGGGACGCACCGGGGAGCTGTTTTTT
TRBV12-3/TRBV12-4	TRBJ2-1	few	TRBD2	CASRESLAGDYYNEQFF	TGTGCCAGCAGGGAATCACTAGCGGGAGATTACTACAATGAGCAGTTCTTC
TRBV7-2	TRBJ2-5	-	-	CASSLFRHSQETQYF	TGTGCCAGCAGCTTATTTCGCCATTCCCAAGAGACCCAGTACTTC
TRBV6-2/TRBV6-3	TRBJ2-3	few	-	CASSRERSTDTQYF	TGTGCCAGCAGTAGGGAACGGTCGACAGATACGCAGTATTTT
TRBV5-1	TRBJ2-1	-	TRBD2	CASSFSSGVHNEQFF	TGCGCCAGCAGCTTTTCTAGCGGGGTTCACAATGAGCAGTTCTTC
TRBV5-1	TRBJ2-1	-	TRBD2	CASSPSLAGGRNEQFF	TGCGCCAGCAGCCCTTCACTAGCGGGAGGGCGGAATGAGCAGTTCTTC
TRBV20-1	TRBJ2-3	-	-	CSARASGSHTQYF	TGCAGTGCTAGGGCGAGCGGGTCCCATACGCAGTATTTT
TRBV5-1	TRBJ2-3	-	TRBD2	CASKSGGASTDTQYF	TGCGCCAGCAAAAGCGGGGGGGCAAGCACAGATACGCAGTATTTT
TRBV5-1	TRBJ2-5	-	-	CASSFMAGGQETQYF	TGCGCCAGCAGCTTCATGGCAGGAGGGCAAGAGACCCAGTACTTC
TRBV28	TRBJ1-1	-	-	CASHNEGMGEGFF	TGTGCCAGCCACAACGAGGGCATGGGGGAGGGTTTCTTT
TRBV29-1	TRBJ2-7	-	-	CSVKQGRYEQYF	TGCAGCGTCAAACAGGGTAGATACGAGCAGTACTTC
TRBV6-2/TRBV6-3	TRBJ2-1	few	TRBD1	CASSYGQADEQFF	TGTGCCAGCAGTTACGGACAGGCCGACGAGCAGTTCTTC
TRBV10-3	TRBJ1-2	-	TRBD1	CAISAGQGQDGYTF	TGTGCCATCAGTGCTGGCCAGGGACAGGATGGCTACACCTTC
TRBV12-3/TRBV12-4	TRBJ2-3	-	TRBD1	CASRFTGQGSDTQYF	TGTGCCAGCAGATTTACCGGACAGGGTTCAGATACGCAGTATTTT
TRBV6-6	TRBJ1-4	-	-	CASTKAPPGWCEKLFF	TGTGCCAGCACCAAAGCCCCGCCAGGGTGGTGTGAAAAACTGTTTTTT
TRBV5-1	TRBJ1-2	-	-	CASGMDGPYGYTF	TGCGCCAGCGGCATGGATGGCCCCTATGGCTACACCTTC
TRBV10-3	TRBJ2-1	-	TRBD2	CAARTSGGNEQFF	TGTGCCGCCCGGACTAGCGGGGGAAATGAGCAGTTCTTC
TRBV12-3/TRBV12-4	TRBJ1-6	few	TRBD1	CASSNRGPYNSPLHF	TGTGCCAGCAGTAACAGGGGGCCCTATAATTCACCCCTCCACTTT
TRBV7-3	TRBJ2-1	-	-	CASSLIPSDNEQFF	TGTGCCAGCAGCTTAATACCCTCGGACAATGAGCAGTTCTTC
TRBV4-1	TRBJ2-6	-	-	CASSQDRELSSGANVLTF	TGCGCCAGCAGCCAAGATCGAGAGCTCAGCTCTGGGGCCAACGTCCTGACTTTC
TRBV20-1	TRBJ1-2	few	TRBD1	CSARETGTGAPNYGYTF	TGCAGTGCTAGGGAAACCGGGACAGGGGCCCCTAACTATGGCTACACCTTC
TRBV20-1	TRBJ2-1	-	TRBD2	CSARDFGRAPYNEQFF	TGCAGTGCTAGAGATTTCGGGAGGGCCCCTTACAATGAGCAGTTCTTC
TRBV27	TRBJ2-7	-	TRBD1	CASGGWTGRLYEQYF	TGTGCCAGCGGGGGTTGGACAGGGAGGCTCTACGAGCAGTACTTC
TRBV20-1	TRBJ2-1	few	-	CSASRGLSYNEQFF	TGCAGTGCTTCCAGGGGCCTCTCCTACAATGAGCAGTTCTTC
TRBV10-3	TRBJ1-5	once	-	CAITRDQDQPQHF	TGTGCCATCACTAGGGACCAAGATCAGCCCCAGCATTTT
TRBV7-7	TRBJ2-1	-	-	CASSARGGEQFF	TGTGCTAGCAGCGCCAGGGGAGGTGAGCAGTTCTTC